The rows below give T cell receptor beta chains drawn from one sample of a study of blood T cell repertoires in COVID-19. The method was immunoSEQ multiplex PCR; TCRdb's version includes in-frame clones alone and lacks a portion of them. This table holds 200,000 to 250,000 clones, around 88% found once. Sequenced: PBMCs or T cells enriched from blood (not recorded which). These receptors came from a woman in her forties or fifties with acute COVID-19. The CDR3 runs from the conserved cysteine through the conserved F or W. D genes are given only for firm matches. Clone sizes are given selectively: once, few, many, or a class where the clone is expanded.

d_call	v_call	clone_size	j_call	cdr3_aa	cdr3_nt
NA	TRBV27	many	TRBJ2-2	CASSPLTGELFF	TGTGCCAGCAGTCCCCTCACCGGGGAGCTGTTTTTT
NA	TRBV6-2/TRBV6-3	NA	TRBJ1-4	CASSRQSSNEKLFF	TGTGCCAGCAGTCGACAGTCAAGTAACGAAAAACTGTTTTTT
NA	TRBV14	NA	TRBJ2-7	CASSQQQGGVYEQYF	TGTGCCAGCAGCCAACAACAGGGAGGGGTCTACGAGCAGTACTTC
NA	TRBV11-2	NA	TRBJ2-7	CASSLVTGRLSYEQYF	TGTGCCAGCAGCTTAGTAACAGGAAGGTTATCCTACGAGCAGTACTTC
NA	TRBV14	NA	TRBJ1-3	CASSQDLQAPVNTIYF	TGTGCCAGCAGCCAAGATTTGCAGGCGCCAGTTAACACCATATATTTT
TRBD2	TRBV4-3	once	TRBJ2-3	CASSQDPNVAGVWNTQYF	TGCGCCAGCAGCCAAGATCCGAACGTTGCGGGAGTGTGGAATACGCAGTATTTT
TRBD1	TRBV27	NA	TRBJ2-7	CASSQGQGTEQYF	TGTGCCAGCAGTCAAGGACAGGGGACAGAGCAGTACTTC
NA	TRBV4-3	NA	TRBJ1-2	CASSQDLSIPNYGYTF	TGCGCCAGCAGCCAAGATTTAAGCATCCCTAACTATGGCTACACCTTC
TRBD2	TRBV24-1	NA	TRBJ2-1	CATSDLFSGSDNEQFF	TGTGCCACCAGTGATCTCTTTAGCGGGAGCGACAATGAGCAGTTCTTC
TRBD1	TRBV19	NA	TRBJ1-5	CASSTRTGVNQPQHF	TGTGCCAGTAGTACTCGGACAGGGGTCAATCAGCCCCAGCATTTT
NA	TRBV2	NA	TRBJ1-4	CASSGGQNHEKLFF	TGTGCCAGCAGTGGTGGACAGAACCATGAAAAACTGTTTTTT
TRBD1	TRBV10-1	NA	TRBJ2-7	CASIEDRDRGLYEQYF	TGCGCCAGCATCGAGGACCGGGACAGGGGGCTCTACGAGCAGTACTTC
NA	TRBV11-2	NA	TRBJ1-3	CASGRSATGNTIYF	TGTGCCAGCGGGAGGTCGGCTACTGGAAACACCATATATTTT
TRBD2	TRBV4-3	once	TRBJ2-3	CASSRRLAGRGGYTDTQYF	TGCGCCAGCAGCCGCCGACTAGCGGGGCGGGGGGGTTACACAGATACGCAGTATTTT
NA	TRBV5-5	few	TRBJ1-1	CASSLYSRGGGGTEAFF	TGTGCCAGCAGCTTGTATTCCCGGGGTGGGGGCGGAACTGAAGCTTTCTTT
TRBD2	TRBV6-2/TRBV6-3	NA	TRBJ2-1	CASSLAGRSYNEQFF	TGTGCCAGCAGTTTAGCGGGACGGTCCTACAATGAGCAGTTCTTC
TRBD1	TRBV28	NA	TRBJ1-2	CASSQQPGQGYGYTF	TGTGCCAGCAGTCAGCAACCGGGACAGGGATATGGCTACACCTTC
TRBD1	TRBV19	NA	TRBJ2-5	CASSNLGTGLQETQYF	TGTGCCAGTAGTAATCTAGGGACAGGACTCCAAGAGACCCAGTACTTC
TRBD1	TRBV27	once	TRBJ1-1	CASSLQGQGAEAFF	TGTGCCAGCAGTTTACAAGGACAGGGGGCTGAAGCTTTCTTT
NA	TRBV6-2/TRBV6-3	NA	TRBJ2-4	CASSQPTWRLATINIQYF	TGTGCCAGCAGTCAACCTACATGGCGTCTAGCTACGATAAACATTCAGTACTTC
NA	TRBV7-6	NA	TRBJ2-3	CASSLRTAQDTQYF	TGTGCCAGCAGCTTGCGGACAGCCCAAGATACGCAGTATTTT
TRBD2	TRBV7-7	NA	TRBJ2-5	CASSLGTSGLSSQYF	TGTGCTAGCAGCTTAGGGACTAGCGGCCTGTCGTCCCAGTACTTC
NA	TRBV10-3	NA	TRBJ2-3	CAISPGSWGTDTQYF	TGTGCCATCAGCCCCGGGAGCTGGGGCACAGATACGCAGTATTTT
TRBD2	TRBV28	NA	TRBJ2-1	CASFSGTYNEQFF	TGTGCCAGTTTTAGCGGGACCTACAATGAGCAGTTCTTC
TRBD2	TRBV27	NA	TRBJ2-3	CASSLVTSGSENTQYF	TGTGCCAGCAGTCTAGTGACTAGCGGGAGCGAAAATACGCAGTATTTT
TRBD1	TRBV28	few	TRBJ1-2	CASSLLGRTGGVRFSGYTF	TGTGCCAGCAGTTTACTTGGACGTACAGGGGGCGTAAGGTTCAGTGGCTACACCTTC
TRBD2	TRBV5-1	NA	TRBJ2-1	CASSLAGGNEQFF	TGCGCCAGCAGCTTGGCGGGGGGCAATGAGCAGTTCTTC
TRBD1	TRBV28	NA	TRBJ2-7	CASSLPGQGAHEQYF	TGTGCCAGCAGTCTGCCGGGACAGGGGGCCCACGAGCAGTACTTC
TRBD1	TRBV5-8	NA	TRBJ1-5	CASSWGTGMGQPQHF	TGTGCCAGCAGCTGGGGGACAGGGATGGGGCAGCCCCAGCATTTT
NA	TRBV5-1	NA	TRBJ1-6	CASSLGQIDNSPLHF	TGCGCCAGCAGCCTCGGACAGATCGATAATTCACCCCTCCACTTT
TRBD1	TRBV9	NA	TRBJ1-2	CASSAQSRGPFYGYTF	TGTGCCAGCAGCGCTCAATCCAGGGGGCCGTTCTATGGCTACACCTTC
TRBD2	TRBV19	NA	TRBJ2-1	CASSIDRGRGNEQFF	TGTGCCAGTAGTATAGATCGCGGGAGGGGTAATGAGCAGTTCTTC
TRBD2	TRBV6-6	NA	TRBJ2-7	CASSRLTSGIYEQYF	TGTGCCAGCAGCCGTCTGACTAGCGGGATTTACGAGCAGTACTTC
NA	TRBV27	few	TRBJ1-1	CASSERQVLGTEAFF	TGTGCCAGCAGTGAAAGACAGGTCTTGGGCACTGAAGCTTTCTTT
NA	TRBV9	once	TRBJ2-7	CASSVDQGPVYEQYF	TGTGCCAGCAGCGTAGATCAGGGGCCCGTTTACGAGCAGTACTTC
NA	TRBV11-2	NA	TRBJ1-1	CASSPFSQVNTEAFF	TGTGCCAGCAGCCCCTTCTCTCAGGTGAACACTGAAGCTTTCTTT
TRBD2	TRBV9	NA	TRBJ2-1	CASSPEGLAAYNEQFF	TGTGCCAGCAGCCCAGAGGGACTAGCGGCTTACAATGAGCAGTTCTTC
NA	TRBV6-4	NA	TRBJ2-3	CASSDSGAGAQDTQYF	TGTGCCAGCAGTGACTCGGGGGCCGGGGCCCAAGATACGCAGTATTTT
NA	TRBV7-9	NA	TRBJ1-2	CASSLGQGIDYGYTF	TGTGCCAGCAGCTTAGGGCAGGGTATAGACTATGGCTACACCTTC
NA	TRBV4-1	once	TRBJ1-6	CASSHVPGKNSPLHF	TGCGCCAGCAGCCATGTGCCAGGAAAAAATTCACCCCTCCACTTT
TRBD1	TRBV19	once	TRBJ1-4	CASGKPGQVSNEKLFF	TGTGCCAGTGGAAAACCGGGACAGGTCTCTAATGAAAAACTGTTTTTT
TRBD2	TRBV28	NA	TRBJ2-7	CASSTLAGIYEQYF	TGTGCCAGCAGTACCCTAGCGGGAATCTACGAGCAGTACTTC
TRBD1	TRBV6-5	NA	TRBJ1-2	CASITGASTYGYTF	TGTGCCAGCATCACAGGGGCATCTACCTATGGCTACACCTTC
NA	TRBV2	NA	TRBJ1-5	CASSETALNQPQHF	TGTGCCAGCAGTGAGACAGCGCTTAATCAGCCCCAGCATTTT
TRBD2	TRBV28	NA	TRBJ2-3	CASTADGRVGRPLYF	TGTGCCAGTACAGCTGACGGGAGGGTTGGCCGTCCCTTGTATTTT
NA	TRBV28	NA	TRBJ1-2	CASRTFRGGYTF	TGTGCCAGCAGGACCTTTCGCGGGGGCTACACCTTC
TRBD2	TRBV7-2	NA	TRBJ2-1	CASSLYRTSPNEQFF	TGTGCCAGCAGCCTCTACCGGACTAGCCCAAATGAGCAGTTCTTC